In its sample, the clone carrying this T cell receptor beta chain was seen a few times. Its antigen is unknown. This specimen belongs to a study of beta chain features in type 1 diabetes. Study-level findings and limits: Researchers report that Type 1 diabetes patients had moderately but significantly shorter TCRB CDR3s across all four CD4+ subsets.

Reverse transcribing all isolated RNA meant expressed TCRB transcripts were sequenced. TCRdb's copy holds only in-frame clones and misses some; the assay was immunoSEQ multiplex PCR. The table includes approximately 260,000 clones, over 20% detected once. Germline-derived CDR1 and CDR2 are SGHTA and FQGNSA. This CDR3 spans 14 amino acids. Losses at the gene ends were 5 bases for V and 4 bases for J; bases not matched to a gene: 5. This sequence originates from a woman in her thirties or forties with type 1 diabetes. The sample consisted of naive CD4+ T cells from blood. J is TRBJ1-1 and V is TRBV7-2; 9 bases agree with TRBD1. The CDR3 reads CASSPQGAGTEAFF. CDR3 DNA: TGTGCCAGCAGCCCACAGGGGGCTGGCACTGAAGCTTTCTTT.